The rows below give T cell receptor beta chains drawn from one sample of a study of T cells after yellow fever vaccination. Using its own MiXCR run on the 5' RACE reads, TCRdb lists one record per CDR3 protein. The sample records about 120,000 distinct CDR3 sequences, about 7% being singletons. The starting material was CD4+ T cells sorted from PBMCs, obtained around 45 days after the first yellow fever vaccination. The origin of the receptors is a young man who received the YFV17D yellow fever vaccine. CDR3s include the opening cysteine and the closing phenylalanine or tryptophan. The order of the fields is J gene, clone size, D gene, V gene, CDR3 DNA, CDR3 protein. D genes are given only for firm matches. Rows may omit the clone size; those that give it use once, few, many or a size class.

J: TRBJ2-7
size: few
D: .
V: TRBV20-1
DNA: TGCAGTGCTAGAGTGTCAGGGTACGGGCCCTACGAGCAGTACTTC
CDR3: CSARVSGYGPYEQYF

J: TRBJ2-2
size: many
D: .
V: TRBV7-3
DNA: TGTGCCAGCAGCTTAACGATCGACGGGGAGCTGTTTTTT
CDR3: CASSLTIDGELFF

J: TRBJ2-7
size: many
D: .
V: TRBV5-1
DNA: TGCGCCAGCAGGTTCCATTTCTACGAGCAGTACTTC
CDR3: CASRFHFYEQYF

J: TRBJ1-2
size: many
D: .
V: TRBV27
DNA: TGTGCCAGCAGTCCGGCCGGGGGGTGGTACACCTTC
CDR3: CASSPAGGWYTF

J: TRBJ1-2
size: many
D: .
V: TRBV24-1
DNA: TGTGCCACCAGTGAAGGGAGCTATGGCTACACCTTC
CDR3: CATSEGSYGYTF

J: TRBJ2-1
size: few
D: .
V: TRBV5-1
DNA: TGCGCCAGCAGCTTGATCGAGGGGGGGCACCTAGAGCAGTTCTTC
CDR3: CASSLIEGGHLEQFF

J: TRBJ1-1
size: many
D: .
V: TRBV7-8
DNA: TGTGCCAGCAGCTTAATAGGGAACACTGAAGCTTTCTTT
CDR3: CASSLIGNTEAFF

J: TRBJ2-2
size: many
D: TRBD2
V: TRBV19
DNA: TGTGCCAGTAGTACTCCTAGCGGGGGGGCTCCCGGGGAGCTGTTTTTT
CDR3: CASSTPSGGAPGELFF

J: TRBJ1-5
size: many
D: TRBD1
V: TRBV4-1
DNA: TGCGCCAGCAGCCAAGATCCAGGGGGAAATAGCAATCAGCCCCAGCATTTT
CDR3: CASSQDPGGNSNQPQHF

J: TRBJ1-4
size: many
D: .
V: TRBV29-1
DNA: TGCAGCGTTGAGGCAGATTCAGAAAAACTGTTTTTT
CDR3: CSVEADSEKLFF

J: TRBJ2-7
size: many
D: .
V: TRBV18
DNA: TGTGCCAGCTCACCCGAGTCGGCAGGGCCCTACGAGCAGTACTTC
CDR3: CASSPESAGPYEQYF

J: TRBJ2-2
size: many
D: .
V: TRBV5-4
DNA: TGTGCCAGCAGCACGAACAGGGTCGGGGAGCTGTTTTTT
CDR3: CASSTNRVGELFF

J: TRBJ2-1
size: many
D: TRBD1
V: TRBV5-1
DNA: TGCGCCAGCGGGACAGACTCCTACAATGAGCAGTTCTTC
CDR3: CASGTDSYNEQFF

J: TRBJ2-7
size: many
D: .
V: TRBV12-3/TRBV12-4
DNA: TGTGCCAGCCGCGGGGCAGGGGGATTCTACGAGCAGTACTTC
CDR3: CASRGAGGFYEQYF

J: TRBJ2-7
size: many
D: TRBD2
V: TRBV7-2
DNA: TGTGCCAGCAGGGGCCTAGCGGGGAGATCCTACGAGCAGTACTTC
CDR3: CASRGLAGRSYEQYF

J: TRBJ1-2
size: many
D: TRBD1
V: TRBV19
DNA: TGTGCCAGTAGTATCGGGACAGGGACTGAATATGGCTACACCTTC
CDR3: CASSIGTGTEYGYTF

J: TRBJ2-3
size: many
D: .
V: TRBV6-5
DNA: TGTGCCAGCAGTTACGGAGGGGTCAACACAGATACGCAGTATTTT
CDR3: CASSYGGVNTDTQYF

J: TRBJ1-6
size: many
D: .
V: TRBV11-2
DNA: TGTGCCAGCAGCATAAACCCACAGGGCTCAGGGTCACCCCTCCACTTT
CDR3: CASSINPQGSGSPLHF

J: TRBJ1-6
size: few
D: TRBD1
V: TRBV3-1
DNA: TGTGCCAGCAGCAGCCTAGCCGGGACAGGGAATTCACCCCTCCACTTT
CDR3: CASSSLAGTGNSPLHF

J: TRBJ1-4
size: many
D: .
V: TRBV14
DNA: TGTGCCAGCAGCCAGCTGGCAGGGAACATGGGAAAACTGTTTTTT
CDR3: CASSQLAGNMGKLFF

J: TRBJ2-3
size: many
D: TRBD2
V: TRBV7-2
DNA: TGTGCCAGCAGCTTAGAGATAGCGGGGGTCGATACGCAGTATTTT
CDR3: CASSLEIAGVDTQYF

J: TRBJ2-3
size: many
D: .
V: TRBV7-2
DNA: TGTGCCAGCAGCTCAGTGCAGGATACGCAGTATTTT
CDR3: CASSSVQDTQYF

J: TRBJ2-7
size: .
D: .
V: TRBV9
DNA: TGTGCCAGCAGCGTAGAGGCAGGTAGCTCCTACGAGCAGTACTTC
CDR3: CASSVEAGSSYEQYF

J: TRBJ1-2
size: many
D: .
V: TRBV3-1
DNA: TGTGCCAGCAGCCAGGACACCTATGGCTACACCTTC
CDR3: CASSQDTYGYTF

J: TRBJ2-5
size: many
D: TRBD2
V: TRBV5-1
DNA: TGCGCCAGCAGCCCGGGACTAGCGGTACAAGAGACCCAGTACTTC
CDR3: CASSPGLAVQETQYF

J: TRBJ1-2
size: many
D: .
V: TRBV28
DNA: TGTGCCAGCAGCGAGGGACGAGTACTCTATGGCTACACCTTC
CDR3: CASSEGRVLYGYTF

J: TRBJ2-3
size: many
D: TRBD2
V: TRBV3-1
DNA: TGTGCCAGCAGCCAATGGACTAGCGGGGTATCAGATACGCAGTATTTT
CDR3: CASSQWTSGVSDTQYF

J: TRBJ2-3
size: many
D: .
V: TRBV4-3
DNA: TGCGCCAGCAGCACGACCCGGACTAGCACAGATACGCAGTATTTT
CDR3: CASSTTRTSTDTQYF

J: TRBJ2-2
size: many
D: .
V: TRBV3-1
DNA: TGTGCCAGCAGCCCCCCGGAACTAGACCCCGGGGAGCTGTTTTTT
CDR3: CASSPPELDPGELFF